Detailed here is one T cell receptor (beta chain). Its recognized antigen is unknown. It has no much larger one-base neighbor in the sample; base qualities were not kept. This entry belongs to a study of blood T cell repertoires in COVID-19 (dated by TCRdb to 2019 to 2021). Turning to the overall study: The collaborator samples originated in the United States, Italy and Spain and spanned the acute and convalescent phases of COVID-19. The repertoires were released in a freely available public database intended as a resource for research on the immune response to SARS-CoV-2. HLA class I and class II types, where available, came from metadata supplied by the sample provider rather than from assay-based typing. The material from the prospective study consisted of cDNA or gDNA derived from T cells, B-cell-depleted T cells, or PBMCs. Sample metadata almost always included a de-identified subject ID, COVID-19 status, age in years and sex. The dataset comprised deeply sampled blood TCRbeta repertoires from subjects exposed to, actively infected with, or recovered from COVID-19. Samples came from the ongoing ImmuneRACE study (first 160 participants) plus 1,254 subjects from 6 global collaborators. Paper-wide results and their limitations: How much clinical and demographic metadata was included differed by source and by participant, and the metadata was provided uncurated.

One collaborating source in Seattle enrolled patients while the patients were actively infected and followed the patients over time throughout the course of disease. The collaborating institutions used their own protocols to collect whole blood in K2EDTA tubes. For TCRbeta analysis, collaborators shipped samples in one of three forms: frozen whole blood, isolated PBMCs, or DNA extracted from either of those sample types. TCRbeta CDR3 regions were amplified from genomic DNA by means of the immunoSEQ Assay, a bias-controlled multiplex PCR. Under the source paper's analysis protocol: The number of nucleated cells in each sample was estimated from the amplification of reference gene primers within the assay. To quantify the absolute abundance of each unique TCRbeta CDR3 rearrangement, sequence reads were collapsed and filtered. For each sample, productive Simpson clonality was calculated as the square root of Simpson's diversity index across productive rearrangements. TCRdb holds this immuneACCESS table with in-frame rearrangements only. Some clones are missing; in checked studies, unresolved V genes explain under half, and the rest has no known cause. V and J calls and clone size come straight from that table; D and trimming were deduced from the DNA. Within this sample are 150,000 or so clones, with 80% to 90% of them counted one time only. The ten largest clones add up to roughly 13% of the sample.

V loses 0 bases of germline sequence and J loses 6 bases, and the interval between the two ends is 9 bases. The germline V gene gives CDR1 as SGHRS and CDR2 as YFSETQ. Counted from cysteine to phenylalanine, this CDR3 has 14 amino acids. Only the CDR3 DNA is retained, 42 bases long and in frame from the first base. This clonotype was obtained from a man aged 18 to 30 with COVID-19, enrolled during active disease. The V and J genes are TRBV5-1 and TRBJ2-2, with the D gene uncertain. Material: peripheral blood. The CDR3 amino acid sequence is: CASSLAIEAGELFF. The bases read TGCGCCAGCAGCTTGGCCATTGAGGCCGGGGAGCTGTTTTTT.